Below, 9 T cell receptor beta chains from the same sample are listed, as sequenced in a study of cytomegalovirus exposure and HLA in healthy donors. Primers included in the PCR were 60 Vbeta and 13 Jbeta primers. Here immunoSEQ multiplex PCR was the method, and the copy in TCRdb shows in-frame clones only, minus some. Listed are roughly 90,000 clones; 15% falls within the top ten. The sample consisted of PBMCs. The receptors were gathered from a man aged 45-65 years in good health and CMV-seropositive.

This rearrangement joins TRBV25-1 to TRBJ2-5, with 9 bases matching TRBD1. Per the germline V gene, CDR1 is MGHDK and CDR2 is SYGVNS. This CDR3 comprises 15 residues. With V trimmed by 5 bases and J by 4 bases, 8 bases remained unmatched. CDR3 residues: CASSYLDRGGETQYF. The CDR3 region has the DNA TGTGCCAGCAGTTACCTAGACAGGGGGGGAGAGACCCAGTACTTC. The entire variable domain, with the rest obtained from reference TRBV25-1 and TRBJ2-5, is as follows: EADIYQTPRYLVIGTGKKITLECSQTMGHDKMYWYQQDPGMELHLIHYSYGVNSTEKGDLSSESTVSRIRTEHFPLTLESARPSHTSQYLCASSYLDRGGETQYFGPGTRLLVL.

V gene TRBV19 combines with J gene TRBJ2-1, with 8 bases fitting TRBD1. Germline CDR1 and CDR2: LNHDA and SQIVND (reference sequence). The junction had 5 bases not matched to a gene; V was cut back by 7 bases and J by 6 bases. The CDR3 has 13 residues. The CDR3 reads CASTGQGGNEQFF. CDR3 sequence (DNA): TGTGCCAGTACCGGACAGGGAGGCAATGAGCAGTTCTTC.

The rearrangement joins TRBV6-6 to TRBJ1-2; maybe TRBD1 (6 bases). The CDR3 spans 13 residues. Germline V gene data show CDR1 as MNHNY and CDR2 as SVGAGI (reference sequence). Trimming removed 6 bases at V and 6 bases at J, with 14 bases between. This CDR3 reads CASSRGTGNGYTF. The CDR3 bases are TGTGCCAGCAGCCGAGGAACAGGGAATGGCTACACCTTC.

In DNA, the CDR3 is TGTGCCAGCAGCCGGTCGGGGGGACTGAACACCGGGGAGCTGTTTTTT. Encoded protein: CASSRSGGLNTGELFF. The rearrangement joins TRBV4-2 to TRBJ2-2; 7 nucleotides align to TRBD2. The CDR3 is 16 amino acids. Germline lookup yields CDR1 LGHNA and CDR2 YNFKEQ. V shed 4 bases and J 1 base; nucleotides not matched to a gene: 6.

This chain joins TRBV2 and TRBJ2-1; 9 nucleotides match TRBD2. CDR1 and CDR2 from the germline V gene are SNHLY and FYNNEI. The trim removed 6 bases at V and 4 bases at J, leaving 7 bases unmatched. This CDR3 spans 15 amino acids. The CDR3 coding sequence is TGTGCCAGCAGGGCGACTAGCGGAAGATACAATGAGCAGTTCTTC. Translating gives CASRATSGRYNEQFF.

V is TRBV19 and J is TRBJ2-3, with 10 bases matching TRBD2. The length of the CDR3 is 18 residues. J lost 5 bases, V lost 1 base, and 12 bases had no gene match. Germline-derived CDR1 and CDR2 are LNHDA and SQIVND (reference sequence). Written as DNA, the CDR3 is TGTGCCAGTAGTATAGGGTCGGCTAGCGGGAGAGTCAGAGATACGCAGTATTTT. Translation: CASSIGSASGRVRDTQYF.

The chain uses TRBV9 and TRBJ2-7, with 8 bases lining up with TRBD1. Germline assignment: CDR1 SGDLS and CDR2 YYNGEE. V dropped 0 bases and J dropped 2; count of bases not matched to a gene: 1. CDR3 size: 14 residues. The CDR3 here is CASSVGDRTYEQYF. In DNA form, the CDR3 reads TGTGCCAGCAGCGTAGGGGACAGGACCTACGAGCAGTACTTC.

The chain is built from TRBV19 and TRBJ2-5; TRBD1 is a possible D gene (6 bases). There are 15 residues in the CDR3. The V end lost 7 bases, the J end lost 2 bases, and 17 bases lay between the germline ends. The germline V gene encodes CDR1 LNHDA and CDR2 SQIVND (reference sequence). This chain's CDR3 is CASKSGHISQETQYF. CDR3 sequence (DNA): TGTGCCAGTAAGTCGGGACACATCTCTCAAGAGACCCAGTACTTC.

The chain carries TRBV4-2 and TRBJ1-1, with D uncertain. Germline assignment: CDR1 LGHNA and CDR2 YNFKEQ. This CDR3 region has 15 residues. Trimming pared 1 base from V and 4 bases from J, leaving 13 bases between. The CDR3: CASSQGVLRGTEAFF. CDR3 in DNA: TGTGCCAGCAGCCAAGGAGTTTTGAGAGGCACTGAAGCTTTCTTT.